The 16 T cell receptor beta chains presented below share a single source sample, sequenced in a study of T cell changes during pregnancy in multiple sclerosis. Assay used: immunoSEQ multiplex PCR; TCRdb lists only in-frame clones, some missing. The table lists about 120,000 clones, 85% to 95% of them singletons. The specimen comprised peripheral blood, sampled before pregnancy. These receptors originate from a female donor with multiple sclerosis, enrolled in a pregnancy study.

The chain is built from TRBV7-3 and TRBJ2-1; D might be TRBD2 (5 bases). There are 15 residues in the CDR3. V shed 5 bases and J shed 7 bases, with 18 bases lying between them. CDR1 SGHTA and CDR2 FQGTGA come from the germline V gene. The CDR3 loop reads CASSPVRGSGNEQFF. The CDR3 region has the DNA TGTGCCAGCAGCCCAGTACGGGGTTCGGGGAATGAGCAGTTCTTC.

Concerning this clone itself: The same CDR3 can be traced to other DNA sequences in this sample. V and J are TRBV7-9 and TRBJ2-5; D is undetermined. CDR3 size: 14 residues. The V gene's germline CDR1 is SEHNR and CDR2 FQNEAQ (reference sequence). V lost 3 bases and J lost 2, with 10 bases in between. CDR3 region: CASSLASVQETQYF. The CDR3 DNA is TGTGCCAGCAGCTTGGCCAGCGTGCAAGAGACCCAGTACTTC.

The chain employs TRBV19 and TRBJ1-5; D may be TRBD1 (5 bases). Trimming took 1 base from V and 3 from J, leaving 7 bases between them. Per the germline V gene, CDR1 is LNHDA and CDR2 is SQIVND (reference sequence). The CDR3 loop spans 14 amino acids. The CDR3 sequence: CASSIGQPNQPQHF. CDR3 nucleotide sequence: TGTGCCAGTAGTATAGGACAGCCCAATCAGCCCCAGCATTTT. The full variable domain, its missing parts supplied by reference TRBV19 and TRBJ1-5, is DGGITQSPKYLFRKEGQNVTLSCEQNLNHDAMYWYRQDPGQGLRLIYYSQIVNDFQKGDIAEGYSVSREKKESFPLTVTSAQKNPTAFYLCASSIGQPNQPQHFGDGTRLSIL.

V usage is TRBV10-2 and J usage is TRBJ1-1, with a possible D match to TRBD1 (5 bases). This CDR3 spans 16 amino acids. CDR1 WSHSY and CDR2 SAAADI come from the germline V gene. The V end lost 3 bases, the J end lost 0 bases, and 14 bases lay between the germline ends. The CDR3 reads CASSDWWKGLNTEAFF. Here the CDR3 DNA reads TGCGCCAGCAGTGACTGGTGGAAGGGGTTGAACACTGAAGCTTTCTTT.

This clone was observed a single time. The J gene is TRBJ1-2, the V gene TRBV25-1; 7 bases line up with TRBD1. The CDR3 totals 15 residues. The J segment lost 7 bases and the V segment lost 1 base, leaving 9 bases of the junction unmatched. Germline CDR1 MGHDK, CDR2 SYGVNS. The CDR3, as DNA: TGTGCCAGCAGTGAATCTAGGGCAGGGGGACTTGGCTACACCTTC. Translated, it gives CASSESRAGGLGYTF.

This clone was picked up one time. The V and J genes are TRBV7-3 and TRBJ2-3, with TRBD1 matching over 11 bases. The CDR3 extends over 16 amino acids. Germline V gene lookup returns CDR1 SGHTA and CDR2 FQGTGA. J was trimmed by 0 bases and V by 4 bases; bases with no gene match: 3. CDR3 protein: CASSSGQGASTDTQYF. DNA of the CDR3: TGTGCCAGCAGCTCCGGACAGGGGGCAAGCACAGATACGCAGTATTTT.

Only one count was recorded for this clone. This chain links TRBV18 with TRBJ2-1, with 10 bases aligning to TRBD2. The CDR3 has 14 residues. Germline loops: CDR1 KGHSH, CDR2 LQKENI. J was trimmed by 5 bases and V by 9 bases; bases with no gene match: 7. The CDR3 loop reads CASTTSGLDNEQFF. The CDR3 bases are TGTGCCAGTACGACTAGCGGGTTAGACAATGAGCAGTTCTTC.

This clone was detected only a few times. The chain recombines TRBV7-7 with TRBJ1-1; D is possibly TRBD1 (6 bases). V lost 7 bases and J lost 0, with 15 bases in between. Germline V gene data show CDR1 as SSHAT and CDR2 as FNYEAQ (reference sequence). The CDR3 loop spans 15 amino acids. DNA of the CDR3: TGTGCCAGCACTTGCGGACAGACCCTGAACACTGAAGCTTTCTTT. This gives the protein CASTCGQTLNTEAFF.

This rearrangement joins TRBV5-1 to TRBJ2-2, with 10 bases lining up with TRBD1. Germline V gene data show CDR1 as SGHRS and CDR2 as YFSETQ. V gave up 0 bases and J gave up 5 bases; unmatched junction bases: 4. The CDR3 loop spans 16 amino acids. The CDR3 protein is CASSLGQGAGTGELFF. In nucleotides, the CDR3 is TGCGCCAGCAGCTTGGGACAGGGGGCAGGTACCGGGGAGCTGTTTTTT.

The rearrangement uses TRBV2 and TRBJ1-1; D is ambiguous. The CDR3 contains 13 residues. The ends were cut back, 4 bases at V and 1 base at J, with 7 bases in the middle. Per germline, CDR1 SNHLY and CDR2 FYNNEI. The CDR3 sequence is CASSVQSNTEAFF. CDR3 in DNA: TGTGCCAGCAGTGTCCAATCGAACACTGAAGCTTTCTTT.

The chain combines TRBV7-9 with TRBJ2-1; D ambiguous. This CDR3 contains 16 residues. Trimming shortened V by 5 bases and J by 2 bases, and 16 bases separated the two germline ends. Germline CDR1 SEHNR, CDR2 FQNEAQ (reference sequence). The CDR3, as DNA: TGTGCCAGCAGCACCCAGGCCCGCGCGACCTACAATGAGCAGTTCTTC. Encoded protein: CASSTQARATYNEQFF.

The chain has TRBV9 and TRBJ1-1; tentatively, D is TRBD1 (6 bases). From germline, CDR1 is SGDLS and CDR2 YYNGEE. The CDR3 extends over 15 amino acids. The V end lost 1 base, the J end lost 4 bases, and 14 bases lay between the germline ends. This CDR3 reads CASSVSTGLSTEAFF. CDR3 DNA sequence: TGTGCCAGCAGCGTATCAACAGGGCTGAGCACTGAAGCTTTCTTT.

The rearrangement joins TRBV18 to TRBJ1-3, with a possible D match to TRBD1 (6 bases). Germline-derived CDR1 and CDR2 are KGHSH and LQKENI. The CDR3 is 16 amino acids. Deletions cut 1 base from V and 4 bases from J, with 14 bases between. CDR3 DNA sequence: TGTGCCAGCTCACCACTTGGGACATCGCGAGGAAACACCATATATTTT. Protein product: CASSPLGTSRGNTIYF.

The CDR3: CASRVGGNTEAFF. In DNA form, the CDR3 reads TGTGCCAGCAGAGTCGGGGGGAACACTGAAGCTTTCTTT. The chain recombines TRBV28 with TRBJ1-1, with D possibly being TRBD1 (5 bases). Germline V lookup: CDR1 MDHEN, CDR2 SYDVKM. The CDR3 runs to 13 residues. Trimming cost V 6 bases and J 1 base, with 9 bases left between them.

This chain joins TRBV18 and TRBJ1-1, with D uncertain. With 3 bases removed from V and 3 bases from J, the gap between germline ends came to 11 bases. Germline V gives CDR1 KGHSH, CDR2 LQKENI. There are 14 residues in the CDR3. CDR3 sequence: CASSPIESDTEAFF. CDR3 sequence (DNA): TGTGCCAGCTCACCGATCGAATCGGACACTGAAGCTTTCTTT.

The rearrangement joins TRBV5-1 to TRBJ2-1; 8 bases agree with TRBD1. J was trimmed by 4 bases and V by 3 bases; bases with no gene match: 15. Germline CDR1 SGHRS, CDR2 YFSETQ. The CDR3 extends over 18 amino acids. CDR3 loop: CASSSGLDPGGRYNEQFF. The CDR3 DNA reads as TGCGCCAGCAGCTCCGGATTGGACCCAGGGGGCCGGTACAATGAGCAGTTCTTC.